These T cell receptor beta chains were read from a single sample in a study of neurological immune-mediated disorders. MiXCR, run by TCRdb on the 5' RACE reads, gives a single entry per CDR3 protein. The sample has roughly 4,000 distinct CDR3 sequences, approximately 30% seen once; the top ten hold approximately 39%. Material for sequencing was CD8+ T cells from blood. The receptors were gathered from a man in his forties or fifties with HTLV-1-associated myelopathy (HAM/TSP). CDR3s include the opening cysteine and the closing phenylalanine or tryptophan. The D gene is left open where the match is weak. Part of the rows lack a size; the others show once, few, many or a class for expanded clones.

CDR3 length: 12
clone size: medium-sized
V gene: TRBV7-8
J gene: TRBJ2-7
D gene: -
CDR3 protein: CASRKGAYEQYF
CDR3 DNA: TGTGCCAGCAGAAAAGGGGCCTACGAGCAGTACTTC

CDR3 length: 13
clone size: many
V gene: TRBV12-3/TRBV12-4
J gene: TRBJ1-1
D gene: TRBD1
CDR3 protein: CASSFGTVEGAFF
CDR3 DNA: TGTGCCAGCAGTTTCGGGACAGTCGAGGGAGCTTTCTTT

CDR3 length: 15
clone size: large
V gene: TRBV24-1
J gene: TRBJ2-2
D gene: -
CDR3 protein: CATSEGGGDTGELFF
CDR3 DNA: TGTGCCACCAGTGAGGGAGGAGGGGACACCGGGGAGCTGTTTTTT

CDR3 length: 17
clone size: many
V gene: TRBV4-1
J gene: TRBJ2-1
D gene: TRBD2
CDR3 protein: CASSQAGTSGYNNEQFF
CDR3 DNA: TGCGCCAGCAGCCAAGCCGGGACTAGCGGGTATAATAATGAGCAGTTCTTC

CDR3 length: 13
clone size: many
V gene: TRBV7-9
J gene: TRBJ2-3
D gene: -
CDR3 protein: CASSPNRAPGQYF
CDR3 DNA: TGTGCCAGCAGCCCAAACCGGGCCCCAGGCCAGTATTTT

CDR3 length: 13
clone size: many
V gene: TRBV6-4
J gene: TRBJ2-1
D gene: -
CDR3 protein: CASSDGGYNEQFF
CDR3 DNA: TGTGCCAGCAGTGATGGGGGCTACAATGAGCAGTTCTTC

CDR3 length: 16
clone size: large
V gene: TRBV7-6
J gene: TRBJ1-1
D gene: -
CDR3 protein: CASSPGAGPGATEAFF
CDR3 DNA: TGTGCCAGCAGCCCAGGGGCAGGGCCGGGCGCCACTGAAGCTTTCTTT

CDR3 length: 10
clone size: -
V gene: TRBV20-1
J gene: TRBJ1-2
D gene: -
CDR3 protein: CSARAGTDTF
CDR3 DNA: TGCAGTGCTAGAGCCGGGACCGACACCTTC

CDR3 length: 16
clone size: -
V gene: TRBV2
J gene: TRBJ1-2
D gene: TRBD1
CDR3 protein: CASSGPHTGAKYGYTF
CDR3 DNA: TGTGCCAGCAGCGGACCGCACACAGGGGCCAAATATGGCTACACCTTC

CDR3 length: 15
clone size: many
V gene: TRBV5-1
J gene: TRBJ2-2
D gene: TRBD1
CDR3 protein: CASSPDRTNTGELFF
CDR3 DNA: TGCGCCAGCAGCCCGGACAGGACTAACACCGGGGAGCTGTTTTTT

CDR3 length: 14
clone size: once
V gene: TRBV3-1
J gene: TRBJ2-1
D gene: -
CDR3 protein: CDSSLGTAANEQFF
CDR3 DNA: TGTGACAGCAGCCTCGGGACTGCCGCCAATGAGCAGTTCTTC